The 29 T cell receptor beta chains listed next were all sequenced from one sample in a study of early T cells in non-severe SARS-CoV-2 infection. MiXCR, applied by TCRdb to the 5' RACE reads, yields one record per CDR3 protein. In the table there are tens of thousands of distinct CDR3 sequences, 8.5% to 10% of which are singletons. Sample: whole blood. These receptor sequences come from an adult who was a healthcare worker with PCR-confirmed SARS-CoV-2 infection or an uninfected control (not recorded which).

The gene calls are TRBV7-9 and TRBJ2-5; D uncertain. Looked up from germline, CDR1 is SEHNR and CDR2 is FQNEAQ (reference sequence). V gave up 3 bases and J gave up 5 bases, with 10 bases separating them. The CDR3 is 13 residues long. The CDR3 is CASSFDLVETQYF. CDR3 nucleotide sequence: TGTGCCAGCAGCTTTGATCTTGTGGAGACCCAGTACTTC.

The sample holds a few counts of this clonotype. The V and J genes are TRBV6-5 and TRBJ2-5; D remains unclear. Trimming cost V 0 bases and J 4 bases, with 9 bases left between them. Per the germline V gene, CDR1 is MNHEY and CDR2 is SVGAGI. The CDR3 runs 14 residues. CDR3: CASSYSAVIETQYF. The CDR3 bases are TGTGCCAGCAGTTACTCGGCGGTTATAGAGACCCAGTACTTC.

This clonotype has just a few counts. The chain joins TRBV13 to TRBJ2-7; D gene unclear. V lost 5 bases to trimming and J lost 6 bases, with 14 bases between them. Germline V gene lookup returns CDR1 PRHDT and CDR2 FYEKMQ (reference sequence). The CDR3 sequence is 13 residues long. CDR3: CASSASLRSEQYF. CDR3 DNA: TGTGCCAGCAGCGCCTCTCTACGTTCCGAGCAGTACTTC.

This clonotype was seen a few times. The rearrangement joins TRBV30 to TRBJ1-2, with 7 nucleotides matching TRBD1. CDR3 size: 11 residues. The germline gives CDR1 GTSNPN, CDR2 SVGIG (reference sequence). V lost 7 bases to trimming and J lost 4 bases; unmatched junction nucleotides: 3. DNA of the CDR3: TGTGCCTTTAGGGACAGCTATGGCTACACCTTC. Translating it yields CAFRDSYGYTF.

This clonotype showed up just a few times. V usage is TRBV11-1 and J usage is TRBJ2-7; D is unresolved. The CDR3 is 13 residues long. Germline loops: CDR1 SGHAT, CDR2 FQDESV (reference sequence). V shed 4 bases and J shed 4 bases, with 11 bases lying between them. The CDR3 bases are TGTGCCAGCAGCTCCACCTACACATACGAGCAGTACTTC. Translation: CASSSTYTYEQYF.

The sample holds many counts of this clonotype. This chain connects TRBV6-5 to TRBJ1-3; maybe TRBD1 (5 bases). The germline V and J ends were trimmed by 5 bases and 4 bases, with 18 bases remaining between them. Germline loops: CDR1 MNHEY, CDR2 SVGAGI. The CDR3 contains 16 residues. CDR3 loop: CASSRQGTTEGNTIYF. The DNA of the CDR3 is TGTGCCAGCAGTCGTCAGGGAACTACTGAAGGAAACACCATATATTTT.

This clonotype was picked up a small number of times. The DNA for the CDR3 is TGTGCCAGCAGCCGAGCGTATAGCAATCAGCCCCAGCATTTT. As protein: CASSRAYSNQPQHF. V usage is TRBV27 and J usage is TRBJ1-5; no clear D gene. The germline CDR1 and CDR2 sequences are MNHEY and SMNVEV (reference sequence). The CDR3 contains 14 residues. V lost 6 bases and J 0 bases, leaving 9 bases between the germline ends.

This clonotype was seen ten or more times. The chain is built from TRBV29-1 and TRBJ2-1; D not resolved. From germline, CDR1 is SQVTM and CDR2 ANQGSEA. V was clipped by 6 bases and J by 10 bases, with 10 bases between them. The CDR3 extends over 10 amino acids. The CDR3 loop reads CSVQMEEQFF. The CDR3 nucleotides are TGCAGCGTCCAGATGGAGGAGCAGTTCTTC.

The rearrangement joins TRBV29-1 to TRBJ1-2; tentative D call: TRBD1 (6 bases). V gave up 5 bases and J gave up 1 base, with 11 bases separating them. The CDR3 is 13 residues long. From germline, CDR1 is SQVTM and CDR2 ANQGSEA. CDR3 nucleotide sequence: TGCAGCGTTAGTTTAGGGGGTAACTATGGCTACACCTTC. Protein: CSVSLGGNYGYTF.

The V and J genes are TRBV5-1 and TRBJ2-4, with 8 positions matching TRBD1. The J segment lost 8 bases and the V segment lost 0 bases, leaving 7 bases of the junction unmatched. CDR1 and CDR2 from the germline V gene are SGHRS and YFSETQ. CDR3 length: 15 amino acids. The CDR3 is CASSLGQTGAYIQYF. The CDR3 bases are TGCGCCAGCAGCTTGGGCCAGACAGGGGCGTACATTCAGTACTTC.

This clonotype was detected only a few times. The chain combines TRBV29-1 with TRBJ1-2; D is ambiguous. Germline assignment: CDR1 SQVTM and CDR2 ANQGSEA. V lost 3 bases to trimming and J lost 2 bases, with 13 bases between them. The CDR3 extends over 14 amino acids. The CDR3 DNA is TGCAGCGTTGAGAGGCAGCTCGTAAACTATGGCTACACCTTC. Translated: CSVERQLVNYGYTF.

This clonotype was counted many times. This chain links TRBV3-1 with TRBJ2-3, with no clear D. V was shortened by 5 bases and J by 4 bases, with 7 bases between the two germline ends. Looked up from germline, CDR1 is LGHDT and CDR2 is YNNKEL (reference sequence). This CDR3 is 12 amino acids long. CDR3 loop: CASSSLSDTQYF. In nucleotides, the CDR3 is TGTGCCAGCAGCTCGCTGTCAGATACGCAGTATTTT.

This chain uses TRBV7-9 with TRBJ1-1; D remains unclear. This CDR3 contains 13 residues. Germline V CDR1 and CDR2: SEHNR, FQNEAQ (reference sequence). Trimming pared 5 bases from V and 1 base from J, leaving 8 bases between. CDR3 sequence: CASSDVQNTEAFF. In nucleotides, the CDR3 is TGTGCCAGCAGCGATGTCCAGAACACTGAAGCTTTCTTT.

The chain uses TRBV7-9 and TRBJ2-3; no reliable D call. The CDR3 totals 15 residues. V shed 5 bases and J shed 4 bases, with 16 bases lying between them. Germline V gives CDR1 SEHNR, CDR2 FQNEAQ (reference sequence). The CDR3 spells CASSPPSGAPDTQYF. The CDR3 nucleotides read TGTGCCAGCAGCCCCCCGAGTGGAGCGCCAGATACGCAGTATTTT.

CDR3 region: CASSLGGQGTGSYEQYF. The CDR3 DNA is TGTGCCAGCAGCTTGGGAGGGCAAGGGACAGGCTCCTACGAGCAGTACTTC. The chain uses TRBV5-4 and TRBJ2-7; the match to TRBD1 covers 8 bases. The CDR3 runs 17 residues. Per the germline V gene, CDR1 is SGHNT and CDR2 is YYREEE (reference sequence). V was clipped by 0 bases and J by 0 bases; unmatched bases: 8.

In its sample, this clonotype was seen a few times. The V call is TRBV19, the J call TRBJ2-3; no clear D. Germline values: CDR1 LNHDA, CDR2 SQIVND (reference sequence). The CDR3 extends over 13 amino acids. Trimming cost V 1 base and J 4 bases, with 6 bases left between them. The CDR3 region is CASSIAWADTQYF. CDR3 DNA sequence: TGTGCCAGTAGTATAGCTTGGGCAGATACGCAGTATTTT.

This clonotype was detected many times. The CDR3: CASSQDRRQFYGYTF. CDR3 sequence (DNA): TGTGCCAGCAGCCAAGATAGAAGACAGTTCTATGGCTACACCTTC. This chain connects TRBV4-2 to TRBJ1-2; D may be TRBD1 (5 bases). The V gene lost 0 bases and the J gene lost 4 bases, with 12 bases spanning the gap. CDR1 is LGHNA and CDR2 is YNFKEQ in the germline V gene. This CDR3 has 15 residues.

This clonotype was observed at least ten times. The CDR3 DNA reads TGTGCCAGCAGCCGTAACCACCTAAGCGGGGAGCTGTTTTTT. Its protein product is CASSRNHLSGELFF. The chain joins TRBV7-3 to TRBJ2-2; the D is unclear. This CDR3 is built from 14 residues. Germline V gives CDR1 SGHTA, CDR2 FQGTGA. The V gene lost 5 bases and the J gene lost 7 bases, with 14 bases spanning the gap.

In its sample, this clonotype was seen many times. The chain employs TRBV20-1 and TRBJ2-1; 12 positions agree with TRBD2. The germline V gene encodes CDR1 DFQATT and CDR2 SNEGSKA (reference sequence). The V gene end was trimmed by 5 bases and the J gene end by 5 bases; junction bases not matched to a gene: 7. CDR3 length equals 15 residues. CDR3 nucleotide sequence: TGCAGTGCTGAACGACTAGCGGGAGTTGACAATGAGCAGTTCTTC. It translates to CSAERLAGVDNEQFF.

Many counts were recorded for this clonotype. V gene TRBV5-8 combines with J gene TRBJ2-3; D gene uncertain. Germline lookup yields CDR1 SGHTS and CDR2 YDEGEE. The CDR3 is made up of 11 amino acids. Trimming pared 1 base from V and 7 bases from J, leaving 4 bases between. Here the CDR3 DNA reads TGTGCCAGCAGCTTGACAAATACGCAGTATTTT. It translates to CASSLTNTQYF. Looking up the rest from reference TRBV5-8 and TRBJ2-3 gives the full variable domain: EAGVTQSPTHLIKTRGQQATLRCSPISGHTSVYWYQQALGLGLQFLLWYDEGEERNRGNFPPRFSGRQFPNYSSELNVNALELEDSALYLCASSLTNTQYFGPGTRLTVL.

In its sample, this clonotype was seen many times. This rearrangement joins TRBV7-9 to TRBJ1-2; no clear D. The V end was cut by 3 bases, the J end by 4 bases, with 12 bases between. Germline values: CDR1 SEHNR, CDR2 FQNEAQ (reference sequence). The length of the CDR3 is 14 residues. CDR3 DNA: TGTGCCAGCAGCTTGGACGGCGATATCTATGGCTACACCTTC. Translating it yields CASSLDGDIYGYTF.

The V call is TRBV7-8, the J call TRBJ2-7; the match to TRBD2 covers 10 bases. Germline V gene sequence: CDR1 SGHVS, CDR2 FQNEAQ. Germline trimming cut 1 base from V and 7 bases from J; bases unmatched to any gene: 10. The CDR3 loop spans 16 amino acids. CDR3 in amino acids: CASSLGGPSGSREQYF. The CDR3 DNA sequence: TGTGCCAGCAGCTTAGGAGGGCCTAGCGGGAGTAGAGAGCAGTACTTC.

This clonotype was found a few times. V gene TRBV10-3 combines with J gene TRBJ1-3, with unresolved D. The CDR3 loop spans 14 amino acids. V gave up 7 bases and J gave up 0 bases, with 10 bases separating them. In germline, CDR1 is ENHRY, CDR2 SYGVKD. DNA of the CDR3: TGTGCCATCATGCAGGCAAACTCTGGAAACACCATATATTTT. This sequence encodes CAIMQANSGNTIYF.

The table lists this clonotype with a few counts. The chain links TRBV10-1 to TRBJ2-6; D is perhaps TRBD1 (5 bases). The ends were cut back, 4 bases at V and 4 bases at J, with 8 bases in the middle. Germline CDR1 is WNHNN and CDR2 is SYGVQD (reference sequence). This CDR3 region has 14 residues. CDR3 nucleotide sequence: TGCGCCAGCAGTGGACAGTCCGGGGCCAACGTCCTGACTTTC. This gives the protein CASSGQSGANVLTF.

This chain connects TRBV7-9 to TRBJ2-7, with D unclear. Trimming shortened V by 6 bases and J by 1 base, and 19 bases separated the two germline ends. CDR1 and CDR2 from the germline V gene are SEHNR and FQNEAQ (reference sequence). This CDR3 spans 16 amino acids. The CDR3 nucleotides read TGTGCCAGCAGTAATCCGACCGTCGGATTATCCTACGAGCAGTACTTC. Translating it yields CASSNPTVGLSYEQYF.

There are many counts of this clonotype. CDR3 DNA: TGTGCCAGCAGCGTCGACGTTACTAATGAAAAACTGTTTTTT. Protein sequence: CASSVDVTNEKLFF. The chain is built from TRBV7-2 and TRBJ1-4, with D unclear. In germline, CDR1 is SGHTA, CDR2 FQGNSA. Between the trimmed V and J ends, which lost 5 bases and 2 bases, there was a span of 9 bases. The CDR3 is 14 residues long.

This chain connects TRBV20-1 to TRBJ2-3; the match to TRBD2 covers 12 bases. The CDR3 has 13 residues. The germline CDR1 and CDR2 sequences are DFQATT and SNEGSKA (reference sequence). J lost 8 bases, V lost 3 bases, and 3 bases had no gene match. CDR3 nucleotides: TGCAGTGCTAGGGCTAGCGGGGGGGGTACGCAGTATTTT. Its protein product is CSARASGGGTQYF.

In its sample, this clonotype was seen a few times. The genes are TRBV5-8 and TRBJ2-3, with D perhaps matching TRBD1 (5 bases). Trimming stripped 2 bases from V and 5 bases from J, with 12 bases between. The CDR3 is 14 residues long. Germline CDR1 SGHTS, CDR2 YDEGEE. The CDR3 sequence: CASSFRTRRDTQYF. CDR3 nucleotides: TGTGCCAGCAGCTTCAGGACAAGAAGAGATACGCAGTATTTT.

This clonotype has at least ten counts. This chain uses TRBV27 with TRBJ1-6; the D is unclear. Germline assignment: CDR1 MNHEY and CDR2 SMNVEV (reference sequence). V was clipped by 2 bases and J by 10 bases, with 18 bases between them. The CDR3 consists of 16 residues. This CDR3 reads CASSLKKDSSRSPLHF. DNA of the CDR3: TGTGCCAGCAGTTTAAAAAAGGACTCCTCCCGATCACCCCTCCACTTT.